This TCR delta chain derives from a study of Vδ1+ human thymocytes. Study-wide results and limits: Thymic TRG and TRD repertoires appeared highly polyclonal.

Extracted RNA was reverse transcribed into cDNA. The CDR3 regions were amplified by multiplex PCR from V-gene primers to a constant-region primer. TCRdb re-called the multiplex PCR reads using CATT. The sample has about 58,000 delta-chain clones, roughly 16% seen once. This clone has more than one count but fewer than ten. Its antigen is undetermined. The CDR3 length is 23 residues. With V trimmed by 4 bases and J by 7 bases, 34 bases remained unmatched. Germline V gives CDR1 TSWWSYY, CDR2 QGS. The rearrangement joins TRDV1 to TRDJ1; 9 nucleotides agree with TRDD3. Sequencing input: Vdelta1+ gamma-delta thymocytes from the thymus. Sample subset: FACS-sorted CD3+ TCRalphabeta- TCRVdelta1+ TCRVdelta2- thymocytes. This TCR derives from a girl in the first two years of life who had congenital heart surgery. This CDR3 reads CALGVLNPILLGTGGRQHPKLIF. CDR3 nucleotides: TGTGCTCTTGGGGTCCTAAACCCGATCCTACTAGGTACTGGGGGACGACAACACCCTAAACTCATCTTT.